A single sample gave rise to the 17 T cell receptor beta chains below, sequenced in a study of T cells in Graves' hyperthyroidism and ophthalmopathy. RNA transcripts gave rise to amplified TCR beta CDR3 regions. Using the HTBI primer set, a first-round RT-PCR was run on the TCR CDR3. TCRdb ran MiXCR on the multiplex PCR reads and lists one entry per CDR3 protein. The table includes about 720,000 distinct CDR3 sequences, 15% to 20% detected once. The source material was blood. The receptors come from a man between 18 and 29 years old with Graves' hyperthyroidism.

This clonotype was seen at least ten times. The V and J genes are TRBV18 and TRBJ2-3; D is ambiguous. V lost 5 bases and J lost 2, with 8 bases in between. Germline V gene sequence: CDR1 KGHSH, CDR2 LQKENI. The length of the CDR3 is 13 residues. Here the CDR3 DNA reads TGTGCCAGCTCAACAGCACTCACAGATACGCAGTATTTT. It codes for CASSTALTDTQYF.

At least ten counts were recorded for this clonotype. The chain joins TRBV28 to TRBJ2-5; TRBD1 agrees at 10 bases. V gave up 6 bases and J gave up 4 bases; unmatched junction bases: 8. Germline CDR1 reads MDHEN; CDR2 reads SYDVKM. CDR3 length: 15 amino acids. For the CDR3, the DNA is TGTGCCAGCAGCTATGACAGGGGGCTGCGAGAGACCCAGTACTTC. This sequence encodes CASSYDRGLRETQYF.

This clonotype occurred many times. The chain links TRBV5-1 to TRBJ1-1, with 11 nucleotides matching TRBD1. V lost 4 bases to trimming and J lost 7 bases; unmatched junction nucleotides: 18. This CDR3 comprises 18 residues. Germline V gene sequence: CDR1 SGHRS, CDR2 YFSETQ. DNA of the CDR3: TGCGCCAGCAGCGGAAGACCGGGACAGGGGGTTTCTGACCGTGAAGCTTTCTTT. It is translated as CASSGRPGQGVSDREAFF.

The CDR3, as DNA: TGCGCCAGCAGGTCATTCGGGGGAGATTCCTACAATGAGCAGTTCTTC. Protein product: CASRSFGGDSYNEQFF. J is TRBJ2-1 and V is TRBV5-1; D may be TRBD2 (6 bases). CDR1 is SGHRS and CDR2 is YFSETQ in the germline V gene. This CDR3 is built from 16 residues. V was pared by 5 bases and J by 1 base, with 16 bases between.

This clonotype was detected ten times or more. This sequence joins TRBV12-3 or TRBV12-4 and TRBJ1-3; no clear D. Trimming left V 3 bases short and J 8 bases short, with 2 bases between. The CDR3 has 10 amino acids. The CDR3 region has the DNA TGTGCCAGCAGTTTTTACACCATATATTTT. Translated, it gives CASSFYTIYF.

The chain is built from TRBV29-1 and TRBJ1-1; the match to TRBD1 covers 9 bases. The CDR3 runs to 16 residues. Germline V gene data show CDR1 as SQVTM and CDR2 as ANQGSEA. With V trimmed by 1 base and J by 5 bases, 11 bases remained unmatched. The CDR3 region has the DNA TGCAGCGTTGAAGGAGTACCGAGGACAGGGGCAACTGAAGCTTTCTTT. This gives the protein CSVEGVPRTGATEAFF.

In its sample, this clonotype was seen a few times. The chain links TRBV6-2 or TRBV6-3 to TRBJ2-3; 9 bases match TRBD2. The V segment lost 4 bases and the J segment 0 bases; nucleotides outside the gene matches: 5. The CDR3 runs to 16 residues. Germline values: CDR1 MNHEY, CDR2 SVGEGT. Written as DNA, the CDR3 is TGTGCCAGCAGTTTGACTAGCGGCATTAGCACAGATACGCAGTATTTT. Its translation: CASSLTSGISTDTQYF.

This chain connects TRBV28 to TRBJ1-5; a weak D match, TRBD1 (6 bases). The V gene lost 0 bases and the J gene lost 0 bases, with 9 bases spanning the gap. Germline lookup yields CDR1 MDHEN and CDR2 SYDVKM. This CDR3 region has 16 residues. CDR3 loop: CASSLWGQYSNQPQHF. DNA of the CDR3: TGTGCCAGCAGTTTATGGGGACAATATAGCAATCAGCCCCAGCATTTT.

This clonotype was seen only once. A much larger clone sits a single nucleotide away, making a read error possible. Lacking the conserved final phenylalanine or tryptophan, this CDR3 likely reflects a read error. V and J are TRBV28 and TRBJ2-5; 8 nucleotides agree with TRBD2. The CDR3 consists of 13 residues. Germline values: CDR1 MDHEN, CDR2 SYDVKM. Germline trimming cut 4 bases from V and 5 bases from J; bases unmatched to any gene: 3. In DNA form, the CDR3 reads TGTGCCAGCAGTTGGTCGGGAGGGGAGACCCAGTACTAC. It translates to CASSWSGGETQYY.

This chain links TRBV20-1 with TRBJ2-1; D is undetermined. The V gene's germline CDR1 is DFQATT and CDR2 SNEGSKA (reference sequence). The ends were cut back, 3 bases at V and 0 bases at J, with 12 bases in the middle. The CDR3 sequence is 15 residues long. CDR3 amino acids: CSARGVKGSYNEQFF. The CDR3 DNA reads as TGCAGTGCTAGGGGTGTCAAGGGCTCCTACAATGAGCAGTTCTTC.

The chain combines TRBV27 with TRBJ2-2; tentative D call: TRBD2 (6 bases). The CDR3 is made up of 15 amino acids. The V and J ends lost 4 bases and 7 bases respectively, with 16 bases between them. Germline CDR1 and CDR2: MNHEY and SMNVEV (reference sequence). The CDR3 loop is CASSWGTRGHGELFF. For the CDR3, the DNA is TGTGCCAGCAGTTGGGGGACTCGGGGCCACGGGGAGCTGTTTTTT.

This clonotype has just a few counts. CDR3 bases: TGTGCCAGCAGTCCCCAAGGTTATCAGGGCTATGGCTACACCTTC. Translating gives CASSPQGYQGYGYTF. The gene calls are TRBV27 and TRBJ1-2; possible D gene TRBD1, 5 bases. The ends were cut back, 5 bases at V and 4 bases at J, with 17 bases in the middle. The CDR3 is made up of 15 amino acids. CDR1 and CDR2 (germline): MNHEY, SMNVEV (reference sequence).

This clonotype was observed many times. The chain combines TRBV28 with TRBJ2-2, with 7 bases that match TRBD2. The J segment lost 6 bases and the V segment lost 3 bases, leaving 10 bases of the junction unmatched. CDR3 length equals 16 residues. CDR1 is MDHEN and CDR2 is SYDVKM in the germline V gene. CDR3 DNA sequence: TGTGCCAGCAGTTTTGCGGGAGATGCGAGGCCCGGGGAGCTGTTTTTT. Translated, it gives CASSFAGDARPGELFF.

This CDR3 is CASSGTQDPGNTIYF. CDR3 in DNA: TGTGCCAGCAGCGGGACACAGGATCCTGGAAACACCATATATTTT. This sequence joins TRBV11-3 and TRBJ1-3; a possible D gene is TRBD1 (6 bases). The ends were cut back, 5 bases at V and 2 bases at J, with 13 bases in the middle. CDR1 and CDR2 from the germline V gene are SGHNT and YENEEA. The CDR3 extends over 15 amino acids.

This clonotype showed up just a few times. The chain employs TRBV27 and TRBJ2-1; 8 bases match TRBD2. The V and J ends lost 5 bases and 0 bases, in that order; junction bases with no gene match: 18. The length of the CDR3 is 20 residues. The germline gives CDR1 MNHEY, CDR2 SMNVEV (reference sequence). This CDR3 is CASSPRGSGDKSSSYNEQFF. DNA for the CDR3: TGTGCCAGCAGTCCCCGGGGTAGCGGGGATAAATCGAGCTCCTACAATGAGCAGTTCTTC.

The chain is built from TRBV11-1 and TRBJ2-2, with 7 bases matching TRBD2. This CDR3 contains 16 residues. The V and J ends lost 1 base and 5 bases, in that order; junction bases with no gene match: 7. Germline assignment: CDR1 SGHAT and CDR2 FQDESV (reference sequence). Here the CDR3 DNA reads TGTGCCAGCAGCTTAGTATCGGGGGGTCGTACCGGGGAGCTGTTTTTT. Residues: CASSLVSGGRTGELFF. The variable domain in full, completed from reference TRBV11-1 and TRBJ2-2, reads EAEVAQSPRYKITEKSQAVAFWCDPISGHATLYWYRQILGQGPELLVQFQDESVVDDSQLPKDRFSAERLKGVDSTLKIQPAELGDSAMYLCASSLVSGGRTGELFFGEGSRLTVL.

The CDR3 loop is CAWSESNEQFF. CDR3 sequence (DNA): TGTGCCTGGAGTGAGTCTAATGAGCAGTTCTTC. This chain connects TRBV30 to TRBJ2-1; D not certain. This CDR3 is 11 amino acids long. Trimming took off 1 base at V and 7 bases at J, with 5 bases between the two ends. CDR1 and CDR2 (germline): GTSNPN, SVGIG (reference sequence).